This T cell receptor (beta chain) was found in a study of blood T cell repertoires in COVID-19. Study information: Some COVID-19 samples were acute and others convalescent; all came from the United States, Italy and Spain. In each case, the material was cDNA or gDNA derived from T cells, B-cell-depleted T cells, or PBMCs.

Original methodology: Cell counts per sample came from amplifying reference gene primers. Repertoires were generated with immunoSEQ multiplex PCR, while TCRdb's copy carries only in-frame clones and drops some. The D gene and trimming were derived from the DNA, and the V and J assignments and clone size from that table. This table has roughly 30,000 clones, around 84% appearing once. Germline V gene sequence: CDR1 LNHDA, CDR2 SQIVND (reference sequence). Between the trimmed V and J ends, which lost 7 bases and 6 bases, there was a span of 10 bases. The CDR3 sequence is 13 residues long. The chain has TRBV19 and TRBJ1-6; D gene uncertain. The clonotype originates from a human donor in a cohort sampled during active COVID-19. The sequenced material came from peripheral blood. CDR3 nucleotide sequence: TGTGCCAGTAACGGAGGCAGTAATTCACCCCTCCACTTT. This sequence encodes CASNGGSNSPLHF.